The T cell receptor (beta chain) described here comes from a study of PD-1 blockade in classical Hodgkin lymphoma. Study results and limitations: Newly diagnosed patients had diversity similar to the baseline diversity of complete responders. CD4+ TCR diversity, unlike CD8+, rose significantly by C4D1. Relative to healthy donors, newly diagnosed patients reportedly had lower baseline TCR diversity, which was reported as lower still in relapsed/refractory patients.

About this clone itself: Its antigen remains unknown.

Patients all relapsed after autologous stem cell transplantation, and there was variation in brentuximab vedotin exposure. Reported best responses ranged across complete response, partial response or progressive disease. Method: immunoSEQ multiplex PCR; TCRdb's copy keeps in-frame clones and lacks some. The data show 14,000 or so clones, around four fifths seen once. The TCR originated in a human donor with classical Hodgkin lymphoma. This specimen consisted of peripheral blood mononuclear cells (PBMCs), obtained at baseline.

The CDR3 DNA sequence: TGTGGCCCCCTCCCCTACGATACGCAGTATTTT. It specifies CGPLPYDTQYF. The chain carries TRBV7-9 and TRBJ2-3; D gene uncertain. Germline CDR1 is SEHNR and CDR2 is FQNEAQ (reference sequence). CDR3 length equals 11 residues.